The source of this TCR beta chain is a study of blood T cell repertoires in COVID-19. The repertoire was sequenced with immunoSEQ multiplex PCR; TCRdb's copy has only in-frame clones and lacks some. The sample holds 390,000 or so clones; 70% to 90% are singletons and the top ten take 1.4%. Germline CDR1 reads LNHDA; CDR2 reads SQIVND (reference sequence). With 0 bases removed from V and 2 bases from J, the gap between germline ends came to 11 bases. The CDR3 spans 16 residues. The source material was peripheral blood. This receptor was obtained from a woman aged 25 to 39 with active or convalescent COVID-19. The rearrangement uses TRBV19 and TRBJ1-5, with D uncertain. The CDR3 DNA reads as TGTGCCAGTAGTATAGATCCTCAGGCCCGCAATCAGCCCCAGCATTTT. It specifies CASSIDPQARNQPQHF.